This record covers a single T cell receptor (beta chain). Its antigen is as yet unknown. Sequenced material consisted of expressed TCRB transcripts (all of the isolated RNA was reverse transcribed). The assay was immunoSEQ multiplex PCR, and TCRdb's table has in-frame clones only and misses some. The data contain fewer than 650,000 clones, around a sixth of them singletons. The sample comes from a study of beta chain features in type 1 diabetes. About the study: Sorted cells, approximately 100,000,000 in number, were examined across all samples. Findings and caveats of the study: VDJ junctions sequenced from type 1 diabetes patients showed fewer insertions and more deletions. A moderate, significant TCRB CDR3 shortening appeared in type 1 diabetes across four CD4+ subsets. Naive, central memory and Treg TCRB repertoires appeared more alike in patients than in healthy donors.

The germline CDR1 and CDR2 sequences are SGHDT and YYEEEE. The CDR3 totals 15 residues. The ends were cut back, 6 bases at V and 3 bases at J, with 18 bases in the middle. The chain joins TRBV5-6 to TRBJ1-2; D unresolved. The material sequenced was naive CD4+ T cells from blood. The origin of this receptor is a man younger than 35 in good health. The CDR3 protein is CASTLTIRRDYGYTF. CDR3 nucleotides: TGTGCCAGCACCCTCACAATCCGCCGAGACTATGGCTACACCTTC.